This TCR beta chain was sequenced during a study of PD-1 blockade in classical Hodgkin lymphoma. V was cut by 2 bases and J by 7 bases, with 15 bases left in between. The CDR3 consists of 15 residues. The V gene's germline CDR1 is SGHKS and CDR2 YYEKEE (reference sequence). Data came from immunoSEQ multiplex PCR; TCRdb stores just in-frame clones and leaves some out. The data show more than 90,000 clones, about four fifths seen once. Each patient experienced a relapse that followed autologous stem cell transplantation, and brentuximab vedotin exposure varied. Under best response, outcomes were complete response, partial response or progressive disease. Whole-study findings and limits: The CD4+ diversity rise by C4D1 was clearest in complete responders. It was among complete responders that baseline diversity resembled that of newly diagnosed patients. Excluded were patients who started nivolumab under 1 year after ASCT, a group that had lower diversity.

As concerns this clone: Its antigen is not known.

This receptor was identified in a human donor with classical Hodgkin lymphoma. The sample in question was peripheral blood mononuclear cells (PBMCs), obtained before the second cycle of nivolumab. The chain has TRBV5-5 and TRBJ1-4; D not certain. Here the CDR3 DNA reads TGTGCCAGCAGCTTTGTTTCCGGCACGGGTGAAAAACTGTTTTTT. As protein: CASSFVSGTGEKLFF.